This T cell receptor beta chain is drawn from a study of radiotherapy plus CTLA-4 blockade in lung cancer. Findings of the study overall: Subsequent to radiotherapy plus ipilimumab, tumor-derived TCR clones underwent expansion in blood.

This table comes from immunoSEQ multiplex PCR, and its TCRdb copy is limited to in-frame clones, with some not included. In the table there are under 55,000 clones, approximately 80% of which are singletons. With regard to this clone: The antigen is not known. At one end, the junction sequence differs from germline, possibly due to a read error.

CDR3 size: 15 residues. Germline V gene sequence: CDR1 SGHNT, CDR2 YYREEE (reference sequence). The receptor was isolated from a human donor with non-small cell lung cancer who had a partial response to radiotherapy plus ipilimumab. The sample consisted of peripheral blood, taken from a patient treated with radiotherapy plus ipilimumab. The J gene is TRBJ2-7, the V gene TRBV5-4, with 12 nucleotides matching TRBD1. In DNA, the CDR3 is TGTGCCAGCAGTTTGGGACAGGGGGCCAGCTACGAGCAGTACTTC. It is translated as CASSLGQGASYEQYF.